This entry is about one T cell receptor beta chain. There is no known antigen for this receptor. There are no base qualities to consult, and no much larger clone falls within one base. A distance of 10 bases separates the germline ends of V and J, which lose 1 base and 3 bases respectively. Via the germline V gene, CDR1 is WSHSY and CDR2 SAAADI. Inclusive of the bounding cysteine and phenylalanine, the CDR3 is 14 residues long. This entry keeps only the CDR3 DNA: 42 bases, framed from base 1. This specimen belongs to a study of cytomegalovirus exposure and HLA in healthy donors (TCRdb year 2017). About the study as a whole: In an earlier analysis of around 540 of the donors, about 260 Gb of sequence data and some 120 million unique TCR beta sequences from about 179 million T cells were reported. An early release that covered 500 to 800 HLA-typed donors contained around 330 gigabases of sequencing data and 80 million or so unique TCR sequences. Among the approximately 420 genotyped donors, approximately 76% belonged to the genetic ancestry cluster associated with self-reported Caucasian donors. The study aimed to test whether signatures of past pathogen exposure could be identified by cataloging public T cell receptors. The study profiled the T cell repertoires of under 700 subjects by immunosequencing and related them to cytomegalovirus serostatus. A separate validation cohort of over 95 different subjects was used in addition to the roughly 640-subject first cohort. To predict cytomegalovirus infection status, the study combined high-throughput TCR immunosequencing, statistical association of individual TCRs with disease status, and machine learning. A later analysis re-analyzed previously published TCR beta repertoires from hundreds of donors and added high-resolution HLA genotyping to study TCR occurrence patterns. In the later analysis, no new phenotypic data were used to find candidate immune exposures; instead, reliance was placed on TCR beta sequences and their occurrence across donors. An earlier analysis of 587 of the donors used high-throughput TCR beta sequencing to judge whether each TCR beta V gene segment behaved as functional or pseudogenic. Donor age, sex, ethnicity and CMV serostatus were collected together with the repertoire data. A later genetic analysis took genome-wide SNP genotypes for about 65% of the 666 donors and used that subset as a discovery cohort. Every discovery cohort repertoire had been produced on one sequencing platform. HLA typing covered class I and class II loci at four-digit resolution. Typing coverage differed by locus: A, B, C, DRB1 and DQB1 were typed in roughly 629-630 donors, DQA1 in about 560, DPA1 in 600 to 610, and DPB1 in just under 490. Because of strong linkage in the cohort, roughly five DR-DQ haplotypes were treated as single units for association and clustering. Across some 400 genotyped donors of the cohort, an average of roughly 230,000 unique TCR beta nucleotide sequences per donor were sequenced, and 15% to 20% of those sequences were non-productive.

In total, fewer than 750 healthy bone marrow donors made up the cohort. All cohort members were sampled while nominally healthy, although unrecorded immune exposures were likely present. The donor tested CMV seronegative, placing the donor among the 350 or so seronegative members of the cohort. A peripheral blood sample was provided by each donor, and peripheral blood mononuclear cells were used for TCR beta sequencing. Genomic DNA was extracted from the blood cell samples with the Qiagen DNeasy Blood Extraction Kit. To prepare the library, the immunoSEQ multiplex PCR assay was applied. For the multiplex PCR, a mixture combining 60 forward primers for TCR Vbeta segments and 13 reverse primers for TCR Jbeta segments was used. The CDR3 region of rearranged TCR beta genes was amplified from genomic DNA by a multiplex PCR assay. On the Illumina HiSeq System, the amplified TCR beta libraries were sequenced as 87-base-pair reads. On the study's bioinformatics: A later analysis tallied around 87 million unique TCR beta chains across the 600 to 700 repertoires, and about 12 million of those chains were shared by two or more donors. A nearest-neighbor algorithm error-corrected the raw reads and collapsed the reads into unique sequences, merging closely related sequences to remove PCR and sequencing errors. To assign V, D and J gene segments, CDR3 sequences were aligned to IMGT reference sequences. For a sequence to be retained, a match of at least six nucleotides to both a V gene segment and a J gene segment was required. Rearrangements were classified as productive when the CDR3 lacked stop codons and remained in frame with V and J, and all other rearrangements were classified as non-productive. CDR3 was defined by IMGT convention, running from the second conserved V-encoded cysteine to the conserved J-encoded phenylalanine. In an earlier analysis of approximately 500 of the donors, sequences lacking an unambiguous match to a single V gene segment were excluded. An earlier analysis of several hundred of the donors classified V segments as functional when productive rearrangements were above 56.7% and as segregating when the standard deviation between donors was above 5%. A statistical classification framework was built for diagnosing cytomegalovirus status from the catalog of TCR beta chain sequences. In a later analysis, V and J genes were assigned by comparing TCR nucleotide sequences against IMGT/GENE-DB human TR gene sequences. A later analysis assigned CDR3 sequences and most-parsimonious VDJ recombination scenarios with the TCRdist pipeline. In a later analysis, every TCR beta chain was defined by the combination of its CDR3 amino acid sequence and its V-gene family, and reads without a unique V-gene family were dropped. As a way to deal with suspected cross-contamination and a sequencing artifact, a later analysis dropped 450 to 600 nucleotide sequences that were highly shared and had low generation probability. For each public chain, a later analysis derived a clonal expansion index from normalized ranks of inferred template counts within each repertoire. A later analysis computed generation probabilities with a VDJ recombination model fitted to out-of-frame rearrangements, and checked the results against IGoR. In a later analysis, hypergeometric tests were used to score TCR-TCR, TCR-HLA and TCR-CMV co-occurrence, with a repertoire-size bias correction applied to TCR pairs. To estimate false discovery rates, a later analysis permuted the HLA or CMV assignments 20 times. In a later analysis, co-occurring TCRs were grouped using DBSCAN, and TCRdist sequence similarity was added for clustering within HLA-allele-positive subsets. Repertoires with fewer than 30,000 or more than 120,000 public chains were left out of co-occurrence clustering, as were a few repertoires with anomalous nucleotide sharing. TCRdb retrieved this table from immuneACCESS and kept in-frame rearrangements only. Not all clones are present; in checked studies, unresolved V genes account for under half, and no reason is known for the remainder. From that table come the V and J calls and clone size; the DNA was used to work out D and trimming. The sample table holds some 60,000 clones, of which approximately 83% were seen once. The ten top clones hold around 1.8% of the sample.

Overall results and qualifications from the work: When HLA alleles, especially DR and DQ, strongly co-occurred, TCR associations were difficult to assign to individual alleles. The authors suggested that the approach could potentially be generalized to other disease states and immunological phenotypes. Correlated functional status among segregating V segments might be attributable to linkage disequilibrium, but an unknown experimental factor could not be ruled out. The 87-base-pair reads could not distinguish some IMGT-functional V segments, including TRBV6-2 and TRBV6-3, so those segments were excluded. In vitro tests confirmed that a few of the cytomegalovirus-associated TCR beta chains recognize cytomegalovirus antigens. The classifier was reported to diagnose cytomegalovirus status with high specificity and sensitivity in both the original and validation cohorts. Seventeen rarely observed V segments, including chromosome 9 orphons, were excluded from the earlier analysis of approximately 500 of the donors because counts were too low. In an earlier analysis of around 500 of the donors, most TCR beta V segments appeared in productive rearrangements about 90% or about 30% of the time, broadly matching IMGT annotations. While some public TCRs were present in many individuals, most TCR sequences turned up only very rarely across donors. In a later analysis, most CMV-associated TCR beta chains were found to appear HLA-restricted, with HLA associations seemingly driven largely by CMV exposure. Specific HLA alleles were associated with 15,000 to 20,000 TCR beta sequences at a false discovery rate of 0.05 in a later analysis. In a later analysis, HLA-associated TCR beta chains showed more clonal expansion and lower generation probabilities than non-associated chains that were equally common. In a later analysis, the rate of TCR association differed among HLA loci, with DRB1 alleles having the most associated TCRs and HLA-C alleles having the fewest. A group of highly shared sequence variants was considered likely to be a technical artifact of the sequencing pipeline. In a later genetic analysis, a missense DCLRE1C variant was associated with V-gene and J-gene trimming of TCR beta chains, and the association was replicated in an independent cohort. In a later genetic analysis, fewer N-insertions in productive TCRs were reported among donors in an Asian-associated ancestry cluster than the approximately 710-donor mean. The study gave a list of 150 to 200 TCR beta chains associated with cytomegalovirus. The cohort was sequenced for TCR beta chains only, and without alpha or paired-chain data the features that could be detected were limited. A further reported finding was that TCR beta sequences accurately predicted the HLA-A and HLA-B alleles for most subjects in the first cohort. Immune exposure information for the cohort was limited to CMV serostatus. Roughly uniform sequencing depth across donors was assumed in presence/absence analyses, although this assumption may not hold. A later analysis reported that several top co-occurrence clusters appeared linked to parvovirus B19, influenza, CMV and Epstein-Barr virus. Because HLA typing was unavailable for some donors at each locus, only the typed subset was used in association tests.

Sequenced sample: PBMCs. The chain was built from TRBV10-2 and TRBJ2-7; the D gene is possibly TRBD2, with 6 bases matching. The receptor's source is a man aged 35-49 years in good health and CMV-seronegative. The CDR3 loop reads CASSELGRRYEQYF. The nucleotide sequence is given as TGCGCCAGCAGTGAGTTGGGGAGGCGCTACGAGCAGTACTTC.